A single T cell receptor beta chain is shown here with its context. This entry is derived from a study of cytomegalovirus exposure and HLA in healthy donors. The repertoire was sequenced with immunoSEQ multiplex PCR; TCRdb's copy has only in-frame clones and lacks some. Of 150,000 to 200,000 clones listed, around nine tenths are singletons. The CDR3 totals 16 residues. The germline CDR1 and CDR2 sequences are MNHEY and SMNVEV (reference sequence). J was trimmed by 8 bases and V by 5 bases; bases with no gene match: 14. The sample consisted of PBMCs. The V gene is TRBV27, the J gene TRBJ2-1, with 8 bases lining up with TRBD2. This receptor was taken from a woman under 30 in good health and CMV-seropositive. CDR3 DNA sequence: TGTGCCAGCAGTCCGCTTGCGGCGGGAGGAGGTGATGAGCAGTTCTTC. This encodes CASSPLAAGGGDEQFF.